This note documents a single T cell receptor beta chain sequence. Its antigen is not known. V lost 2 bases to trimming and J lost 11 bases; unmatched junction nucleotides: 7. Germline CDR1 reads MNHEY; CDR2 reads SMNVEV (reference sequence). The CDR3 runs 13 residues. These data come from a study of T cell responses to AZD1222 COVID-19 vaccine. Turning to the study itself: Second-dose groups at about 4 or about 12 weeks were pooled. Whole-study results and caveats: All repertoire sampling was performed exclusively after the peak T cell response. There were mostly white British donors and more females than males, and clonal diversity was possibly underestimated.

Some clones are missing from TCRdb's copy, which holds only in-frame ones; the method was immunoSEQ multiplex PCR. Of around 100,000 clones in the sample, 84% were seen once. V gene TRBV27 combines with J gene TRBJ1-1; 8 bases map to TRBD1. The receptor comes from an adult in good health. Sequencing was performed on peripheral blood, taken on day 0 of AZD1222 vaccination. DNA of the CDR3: TGTGCCAGCAGTTTACGGGACAGGCGGAGGGCTTTCTTT. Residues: CASSLRDRRRAFF.